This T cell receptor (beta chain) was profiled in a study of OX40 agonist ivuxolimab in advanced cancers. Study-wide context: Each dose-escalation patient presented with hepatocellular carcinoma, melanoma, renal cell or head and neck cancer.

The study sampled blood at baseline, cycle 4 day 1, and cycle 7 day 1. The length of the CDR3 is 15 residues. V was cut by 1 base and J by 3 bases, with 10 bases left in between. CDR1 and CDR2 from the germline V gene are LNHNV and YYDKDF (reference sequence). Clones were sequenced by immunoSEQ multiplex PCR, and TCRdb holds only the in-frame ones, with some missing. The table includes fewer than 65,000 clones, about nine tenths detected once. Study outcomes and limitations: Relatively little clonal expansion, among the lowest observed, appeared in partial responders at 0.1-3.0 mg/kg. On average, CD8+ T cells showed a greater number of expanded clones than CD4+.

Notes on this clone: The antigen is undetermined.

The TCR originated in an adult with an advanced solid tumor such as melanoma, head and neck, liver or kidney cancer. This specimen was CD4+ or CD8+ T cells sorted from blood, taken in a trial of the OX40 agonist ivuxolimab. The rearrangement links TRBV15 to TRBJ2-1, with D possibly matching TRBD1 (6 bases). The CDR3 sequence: CATSRAQGFYNEQFF. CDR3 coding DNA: TGTGCCACCAGCAGAGCACAGGGTTTCTACAATGAGCAGTTCTTC.